The 30 T cell receptor beta chains below all came from one sample that was sequenced in a study of blood T cell repertoires in COVID-19. The method was immunoSEQ multiplex PCR; TCRdb's version includes in-frame clones alone and lacks a portion of them. This table has 490,000 or so clones, about 88% appearing once. Sample: PBMCs or T cells enriched from blood (not recorded which). These receptors came from a woman aged 60-75 years who had recovered from COVID-19.

The chain couples TRBV2 to TRBJ2-1; the match to TRBD1 covers 8 bases. The CDR3 has 15 amino acids. Germline loops: CDR1 SNHLY, CDR2 FYNNEI. V lost 5 bases, J lost 8 bases, and 11 bases stayed unmatched. CDR3 in DNA: TGTGCCAGCAGTCCAGGGGGCGGAAGGATCTATGAGCAGTTCTTC. Translated, it gives CASSPGGGRIYEQFF. The full variable domain, completed using reference TRBV2 and TRBJ2-1, is EPEVTQTPSHQVTQMGQEVILRCVPISNHLYFYWYRQILGQKVEFLVSFYNNEISEKSEIFDDQFSVERPDGSNFTLKIRSTKLEDSAMYFCASSPGGGRIYEQFFGPGTRLTVL.

The chain carries TRBV11-3 and TRBJ2-1; 10 nucleotides match TRBD1. V was pared by 5 bases and J by 3 bases, with 7 bases of the junction left unmatched. Germline values: CDR1 SGHNT, CDR2 YENEEA. The CDR3 extends over 16 amino acids. The CDR3 reads CASSQGQGVIYNEQFF. Written as DNA, the CDR3 is TGTGCCAGCAGCCAAGGACAGGGGGTTATCTACAATGAGCAGTTCTTC.

This chain links TRBV2 with TRBJ2-5; 9 nucleotides line up with TRBD2. J gave up 4 bases and V 2 bases, and 5 bases lay outside the gene matches. The CDR3 is 15 residues long. CDR1 SNHLY and CDR2 FYNNEI come from the germline V gene. The CDR3 DNA is TGTGCCAGCAGTGAAATAGCGGGGGAAGGAGAGACCCAGTACTTC. It translates to CASSEIAGEGETQYF.

The V call is TRBV27, the J call TRBJ1-5; possible D gene TRBD1, 6 bases. The germline CDR1 and CDR2 sequences are MNHEY and SMNVEV (reference sequence). The V end lost 5 bases, the J end lost 2 bases, and 13 bases lay between the germline ends. The CDR3 has 15 residues. CDR3 loop: CASSHQGLGNQPQHF. In nucleotides, the CDR3 is TGTGCCAGCAGTCATCAGGGGTTGGGCAATCAGCCCCAGCATTTT.

J is TRBJ1-1 and V is TRBV27; D remains ambiguous. Between the trimmed V and J ends, which lost 2 bases and 8 bases, there was a span of 12 bases. From germline, CDR1 is MNHEY and CDR2 SMNVEV (reference sequence). CDR3 length: 13 amino acids. The CDR3 sequence: CASSLRWSTEAFF. CDR3 coding DNA: TGTGCCAGCAGTTTAAGGTGGTCGACAGAAGCTTTCTTT.

The chain combines TRBV2 with TRBJ1-2, with TRBD1 matching over 7 bases. CDR1 SNHLY and CDR2 FYNNEI come from the germline V gene. The CDR3 is 15 residues long. J gave up 3 bases and V 6 bases, and 10 bases lay outside the gene matches. CDR3 nucleotides: TGTGCCAGCAGATGGGCCAGTACAGGGGACTATGGCTACACCTTC. It specifies CASRWASTGDYGYTF.

The chain's CDR3 is CASVAEGGQPQHF. The CDR3, as DNA: TGTGCCAGCGTGGCGGAGGGTGGGCAGCCCCAGCATTTT. The chain employs TRBV2 and TRBJ1-5; no clear D. Germline CDR1 is SNHLY and CDR2 is FYNNEI. The CDR3 sequence is 13 residues long. V shed 8 bases and J shed 7 bases, with 15 bases lying between them.

The gene calls are TRBV27 and TRBJ1-1; 8 bases agree with TRBD1. Germline trimming cut 5 bases from V and 4 bases from J; bases unmatched to any gene: 12. This CDR3 region has 16 residues. Germline assignment: CDR1 MNHEY and CDR2 SMNVEV (reference sequence). CDR3 coding DNA: TGTGCCAGCAGTCCTCGGACAGGGTGGGAGGGCACTGAAGCTTTCTTT. This sequence encodes CASSPRTGWEGTEAFF.

This chain joins TRBV6-1 and TRBJ2-7; weak D call: TRBD1 (6 bases). The V end was cut by 0 bases, the J end by 3 bases, with 6 bases between. The CDR3 is 13 amino acids. Germline V gene lookup returns CDR1 MNHNS and CDR2 SASEGT. The CDR3, as DNA: TGTGCCAGCAGTGAAGCCAGGGGCTACGAGCAGTACGTC. Translation: CASSEARGYEQYV.

The chain joins TRBV11-3 to TRBJ1-1; no reliable D call. Trimming pared 3 bases from V and 5 bases from J, leaving 7 bases between. The CDR3 covers 12 residues. Germline V lookup: CDR1 SGHNT, CDR2 YENEEA. CDR3 DNA sequence: TGTGCCAGCAGCTTGCGGGAAACTGAAGCTTTCTTT. This codes for CASSLRETEAFF.

This chain connects TRBV5-6 to TRBJ1-1; D gene uncertain. V was cut by 2 bases and J by 3 bases, with 5 bases left in between. The CDR3 has 12 residues. In germline, CDR1 is SGHDT, CDR2 YYEEEE. The CDR3 reads CASSLTDTEAFF. CDR3 coding DNA: TGTGCCAGCAGCTTAACGGACACTGAAGCTTTCTTT.

This clone was recorded once. The gene calls are TRBV15 and TRBJ1-3; 8 nucleotides match TRBD1. The CDR3 is 15 residues long. J was trimmed by 3 bases and V by 1 base; bases with no gene match: 2. CDR1 is LNHNV, CDR2 YYDKDF, per germline (reference sequence). The CDR3 region has the DNA TGTGCCACCAGCAGAGGGACAGGGTATGGAAACACCATATATTTT. This encodes CATSRGTGYGNTIYF.

The chain has TRBV19 and TRBJ2-1; 7 bases align to TRBD1. The CDR3 extends over 16 amino acids. V was clipped by 2 bases and J by 2 bases; unmatched bases: 6. Germline V gene data show CDR1 as LNHDA and CDR2 as SQIVND (reference sequence). The CDR3 reads CASSIPIRGTYNEQFF. CDR3 DNA: TGTGCCAGTAGTATACCCATCAGGGGGACCTACAATGAGCAGTTCTTC.

This chain uses TRBV24-1 with TRBJ1-2; 9 bases are a match to TRBD1. The J segment lost 8 bases and the V segment lost 3 bases, leaving 12 bases of the junction unmatched. Germline V gene sequence: CDR1 KGHDR, CDR2 SFDVKD. CDR3 size: 16 residues. In DNA form, the CDR3 reads TGTGCCACCAGTGATACCCGGGACAGGGACCAAAAAGGCTACACCTTC. Amino acid sequence: CATSDTRDRDQKGYTF.

The rearrangement links TRBV18 to TRBJ2-3; D gene uncertain. Germline V lookup: CDR1 KGHSH, CDR2 LQKENI. The germline V and J ends were trimmed by 6 bases and 0 bases, with 13 bases remaining between them. CDR3 length: 15 amino acids. The CDR3: CASSSRIASTDTQYF. In DNA, the CDR3 is TGTGCCAGCTCGTCCAGGATTGCTAGCACAGATACGCAGTATTTT. The whole variable domain, filled in from reference TRBV18 and TRBJ2-3, reads NAGVMQNPRHLVRRRGQEARLRCSPMKGHSHVYWYRQLPEEGLKFMVYLQKENIIDESGMPKERFSAEFPKEGPSILRIQQVVRGDSAAYFCASSSRIASTDTQYFGPGTRLTVL.

The V gene is TRBV5-8, the J gene TRBJ2-7; 12 bases fit TRBD2. Looked up from germline, CDR1 is SGHTS and CDR2 is YDEGEE. This CDR3 is 15 amino acids long. V was pared by 4 bases and J by 3 bases, with 5 bases of the junction left unmatched. CDR3 bases: TGTGCCAGCAGCCAAGGACTAGCGGGGAGCTACGAGCAGTACTTC. The encoded protein is CASSQGLAGSYEQYF.

The chain is built from TRBV27 and TRBJ1-1, with 7 bases fitting TRBD1. CDR3 length equals 13 residues. Germline V CDR1 and CDR2: MNHEY, SMNVEV (reference sequence). The junction had 5 bases not matched to a gene; V was cut back by 6 bases and J by 4 bases. The CDR3 here is CASSRTGFTEAFF. CDR3 nucleotides: TGTGCCAGCAGCAGGACAGGATTCACTGAAGCTTTCTTT.

This chain joins TRBV4-1 and TRBJ2-1, with D perhaps matching TRBD2 (5 bases). Trimming cost V 4 bases and J 4 bases, with 11 bases left between them. Germline V gene sequence: CDR1 MGHRA, CDR2 YSYEKL. The CDR3 contains 14 residues. CDR3 residues: CASSLPGSYNEQFF. Here the CDR3 DNA reads TGCGCCAGCAGCCTTCCGGGGTCTTACAATGAGCAGTTCTTC.

This rearrangement joins TRBV27 to TRBJ2-1, with D perhaps TRBD1 (5 bases). The CDR3 spans 13 residues. Germline V gene data show CDR1 as MNHEY and CDR2 as SMNVEV (reference sequence). V lost 2 bases, J lost 8 bases, and 10 bases lay in between. In DNA, the CDR3 is TGTGCCAGCAGTTTAAAAGGGGTAGATGAGCAGTTCTTC. Translation: CASSLKGVDEQFF.

The rearrangement links TRBV7-2 to TRBJ2-3; weak D call: TRBD2 (6 bases). The CDR3 runs 15 residues. Germline CDR1 is SGHTA and CDR2 is FQGNSA. Trimming cost V 1 base and J 2 bases, with 10 bases left between them. The CDR3 sequence is CASSLGRGTTDTQYF. For the CDR3, the DNA is TGTGCCAGCAGCTTAGGGCGGGGAACCACAGATACGCAGTATTTT.

V and J are TRBV21-1 and TRBJ2-7; no check of the table's D call, TRBD1, against the DNA was made. TRBV21-1 is a recognized pseudogene. The length of the CDR3 is 21 residues. CDR3 residues: CASSKSPSSQGTGVQSYEQYV. In DNA, the CDR3 is TGTGCCAGCAGCAAAAGCCCCTCAAGCCAAGGGACAGGGGTACAATCCTACGAGCAGTACGTC.

The rearrangement uses TRBV3-1 (or the pseudogene TRBV3-2) and TRBJ2-4, with 7 bases matching TRBD1. The length of the CDR3 is 13 residues. Losses at the gene ends were 3 bases for V and 7 bases for J; bases not matched to a gene: 3. Per germline, CDR1 LGHDT and CDR2 YNNKEL (reference sequence). CDR3 nucleotides: TGTGCCAGCAGCCACGGACAGGCTAACATTCAGTACTTC. The encoded protein is CASSHGQANIQYF.

V usage is TRBV21-1 and J usage is TRBJ2-1; the table names TRBD1, a call not compared with the DNA. TRBV21-1 is a pseudogene locus. CDR3 length: 13 amino acids. The CDR3 bases are TGTGCCAGCACCCGACAGGGGTTTTATGAGCAGTTCTTC. Amino acid sequence: CASTRQGFYEQFF.

This clone has only one observation. The V gene is TRBV4-1, the J gene TRBJ2-3; 10 nucleotides align to TRBD2. V lost 1 base to trimming and J lost 11 bases; unmatched junction nucleotides: 6. The CDR3 runs 14 residues. The germline CDR1 and CDR2 sequences are MGHRA and YSYEKL. CDR3 nucleotide sequence: TGCGCCAGCAGCCAAGGAGCGGGGGGGATCATGCAGTATTTT. This translates into CASSQGAGGIMQYF.

The chain links TRBV18 to TRBJ2-3, with 9 bases matching TRBD1. The length of the CDR3 is 16 residues. Germline V gene data show CDR1 as KGHSH and CDR2 as LQKENI. V shed 2 bases, J shed 0 bases, and the junction held 3 bases outside the gene matches. CDR3 coding DNA: TGTGCCAGCTCACCAGTTGGGACAGGGAGCACAGATACGCAGTATTTT. Translated: CASSPVGTGSTDTQYF.

V is TRBV6-1 and J is TRBJ2-5; no clear D. Looked up from germline, CDR1 is MNHNS and CDR2 is SASEGT. The CDR3 has 16 amino acids. Trimming stripped 3 bases from V and 2 bases from J, with 16 bases between. CDR3 coding DNA: TGTGCCAGCAGTGATCAACCAACGGTATCTCAAGAGACCCAGTACTTC. It encodes CASSDQPTVSQETQYF.

The chain carries TRBV19 and TRBJ2-2, with D possibly being TRBD2 (7 bases). V gave up 9 bases and J gave up 3 bases, with 20 bases separating them. The CDR3 is 16 amino acids. The germline gives CDR1 LNHDA, CDR2 SQIVND (reference sequence). CDR3 in DNA: TGTGCCAGCTCCAACAAACAGGGAGGGGACACCGGGGAGCTGTTTTTT. Amino acid sequence: CASSNKQGGDTGELFF.

The chain carries TRBV25-1 and TRBJ1-5, with TRBD1 matching over 8 bases. CDR3 length: 17 amino acids. Losses at the gene ends were 4 bases for V and 2 bases for J; bases not matched to a gene: 10. CDR1 is MGHDK and CDR2 is SYGVNS in the germline V gene. The CDR3 coding sequence is TGTGCCAGCAGTGGTGGGACAGGCGTCATGGGCAATCAGCCCCAGCATTTT. Its protein is CASSGGTGVMGNQPQHF.

The chain links TRBV6-2 or TRBV6-3 to TRBJ1-4; D might be TRBD1 (6 bases). V lost 5 bases and J lost 8, with 18 bases in between. The CDR3 length is 15 residues. CDR1 and CDR2 from the germline V gene are MNHEY and SVGEGT. CDR3 protein: CASSSYRESREKLFF. DNA of the CDR3: TGTGCCAGCAGTAGTTACAGGGAGTCACGCGAAAAACTGTTTTTT.

This chain joins TRBV23-1 and TRBJ2-3; maybe TRBD1 (7 bases). TRBV23-1 counts as an open reading frame of uncertain function. The ends were cut back, 5 bases at V and 0 bases at J, with 18 bases in the middle. There are 17 residues in the CDR3. CDR3 loop: CASSKRQQGTSTDTQYF. The DNA for the CDR3 is TGCGCCAGCAGTAAACGACAACAGGGGACTAGCACAGATACGCAGTATTTT.